This T cell receptor (beta chain) was sequenced in a study of T cell responses to AZD1222 COVID-19 vaccine (dated by TCRdb to the early 2020s). At the level of the whole study: A total of 233 trial participants underwent TCR sequencing, of whom roughly 210 had received two doses of AZD1222 and roughly 26 had received two doses of the MenACWY control vaccine. Enrollment into the trials was organized by age into subgroups of 18-55, 56-69 and 70-plus years, and those subgroups contained approximately 150, 30 and 60 TCR-sequenced participants, respectively.

The CDR3 regions of human TCRbeta chains were subjected to immunosequencing. On the authors' methods: Repertoire TCRs were matched against a reference library of SARS-CoV-2-specific TCRs generated with the MIRA antigen-specificity platform. Breadth was defined as the fraction of unique TCRs that were SARS-CoV-2-associated, and depth was defined as the fraction of total T cells that were SARS-CoV-2-associated. Each spike-specific TCR was assigned to its reactive spike region and to a CD4 or CD8 class using the MIRA data. Log10-transformed breadth and depth values were compared by one-way ANOVA with Sidak's multiple comparisons tests. TCRdb provides this immuneACCESS table in a form limited to in-frame rearrangements. Some clones are lacking; in checked studies, under half of them reflect an unresolved V gene, and why the rest are absent is not known. V and J calls and clone size come straight from that table; D and trimming were deduced from the DNA. A total of some 100,000 clones appear in this sample, over 75% of them only once. More than 10% of the sample belongs to the ten largest clones.

Here is what the overall study found, with its caveats: Participants were mostly white British and included more females than males, and it was suggested by the authors that clonal diversity may have been underestimated. In the small 56-69-year group, the increase in depth fell short of significance, most likely because of low power. The whole spike protein was spanned by vaccine-associated CD4 TCRs, and dominant responses were seen in regions 160-218 and 743-854. Conclusions about previously exposed vaccinees are limited, since just 6 or 7 AZD1222 recipients were seropositive for SARS-CoV-2 at baseline. No day 14 peak-response samples were available, so repertoires were characterized only after the peak T cell response. Epitopes outside the regions mutated in the B.1.351 and B.1.1.7 variants were reportedly recognized by nearly half of the unique spike-specific TCRs. A significant rise in spike-specific TCR breadth and depth was observed after two AZD1222 doses relative to day 0 and relative to MenACWY recipients.

Remarks on this clone: Its binding antigen is unknown. Per-base quality was not reported, and no clone a single base away is much larger than it.

What this sample's time point label stands for: baseline before first vaccination. What this sample's treatment or condition label stands for: meningococcal conjugate vaccine given as trial control. Vaccinee samples were obtained from the UK trials COV001 and COV002, which included a single-blind randomized controlled phase 2/3 trial of AZD1222 (ChAdOx1 nCoV-19) in healthy adults. Trial participant PBMC samples were collected at day 0 and day 28 after the second dose for TCRbeta chain sequencing. V is clipped by 0 bases and J by 5 bases, and the sequence between their germline boundaries is 18 bases long. The cysteine opens and the phenylalanine closes a CDR3 of 17 amino acids. The read is trimmed to its CDR3 DNA, 51 bases read in frame from base 1. CDR1 and CDR2 are read off the germline V gene (reference sequence) as SGHKS and YYEKEE.

Here the chain combines TRBV5-5 and TRBJ2-4; D gene: possibly TRBD1, on 5 matching bases. This receptor was taken from an adult in good health. The input for sequencing was peripheral blood, taken on day 0 of MenACWY control vaccination. The nucleotide sequence reads TGTGCCAGCAGCTTGGTTCGTCAGGGTGTGTCCCAAAACATTCAGTACTTC. Translated, it gives CASSLVRQGVSQNIQYF.